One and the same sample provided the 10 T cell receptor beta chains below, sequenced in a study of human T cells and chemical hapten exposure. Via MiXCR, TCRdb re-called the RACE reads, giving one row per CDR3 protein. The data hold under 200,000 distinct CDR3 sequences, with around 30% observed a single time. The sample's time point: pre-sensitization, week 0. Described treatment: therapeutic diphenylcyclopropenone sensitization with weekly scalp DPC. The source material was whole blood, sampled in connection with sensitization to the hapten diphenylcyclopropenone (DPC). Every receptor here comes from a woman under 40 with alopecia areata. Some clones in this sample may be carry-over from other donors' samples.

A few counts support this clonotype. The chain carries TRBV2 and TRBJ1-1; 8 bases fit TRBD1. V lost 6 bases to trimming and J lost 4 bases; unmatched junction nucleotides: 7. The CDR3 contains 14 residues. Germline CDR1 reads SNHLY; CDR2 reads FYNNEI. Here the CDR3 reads CASSSRTGLTEAFF. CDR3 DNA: TGTGCCAGCAGCTCCCGGACAGGGCTCACTGAAGCTTTCTTT.

This CDR3 is CASSTRPGVHSGANVLTF. CDR3 nucleotides: TGTGCCAGCAGTACCCGCCCAGGGGTCCACTCTGGGGCCAACGTCCTGACTTTC. The V and J genes are TRBV28 and TRBJ2-6, with a possible D match to TRBD1 (6 bases). The germline gives CDR1 MDHEN, CDR2 SYDVKM. CDR3 size: 18 residues. The ends were cut back, 5 bases at V and 0 bases at J, with 17 bases in the middle.

The CDR3 bases are TGTGCCATCCCCGGGTTCGGTGGTGAGCAGTTCTTC. Protein product: CAIPGFGGEQFF. The chain joins TRBV10-3 to TRBJ2-1; no firm D call. Trimming removed 8 bases at V and 9 bases at J, with 14 bases between. This CDR3 comprises 12 residues. Germline V gives CDR1 ENHRY, CDR2 SYGVKD.

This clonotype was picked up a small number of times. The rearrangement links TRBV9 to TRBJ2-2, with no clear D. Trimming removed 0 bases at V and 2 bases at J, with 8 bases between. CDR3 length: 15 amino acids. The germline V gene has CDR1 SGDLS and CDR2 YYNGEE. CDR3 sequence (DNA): TGTGCCAGCAGCGTAGAAAGCTTCAACACCGGGGAGCTGTTTTTT. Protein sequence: CASSVESFNTGELFF.

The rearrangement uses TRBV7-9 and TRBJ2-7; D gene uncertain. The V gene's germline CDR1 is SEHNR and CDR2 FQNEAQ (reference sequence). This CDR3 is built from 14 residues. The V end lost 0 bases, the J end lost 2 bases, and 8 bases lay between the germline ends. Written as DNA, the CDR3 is TGTGCCAGCAGCTTAGCGGTAGATCCCTACGAGCAGTACTTC. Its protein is CASSLAVDPYEQYF.

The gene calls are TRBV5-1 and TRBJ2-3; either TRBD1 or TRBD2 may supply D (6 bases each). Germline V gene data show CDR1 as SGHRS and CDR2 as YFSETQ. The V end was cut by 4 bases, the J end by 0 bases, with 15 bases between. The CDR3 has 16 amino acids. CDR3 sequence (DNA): TGCGCCAGCAGCCCCGGAGGGGGGCTTAGCACAGATACGCAGTATTTT. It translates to CASSPGGGLSTDTQYF.

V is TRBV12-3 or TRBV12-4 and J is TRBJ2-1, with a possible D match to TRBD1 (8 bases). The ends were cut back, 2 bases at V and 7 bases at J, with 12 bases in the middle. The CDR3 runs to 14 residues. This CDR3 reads CASSLKQGGNEQFF. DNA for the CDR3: TGTGCCAGCAGTTTAAAACAGGGGGGGAATGAGCAGTTCTTC.

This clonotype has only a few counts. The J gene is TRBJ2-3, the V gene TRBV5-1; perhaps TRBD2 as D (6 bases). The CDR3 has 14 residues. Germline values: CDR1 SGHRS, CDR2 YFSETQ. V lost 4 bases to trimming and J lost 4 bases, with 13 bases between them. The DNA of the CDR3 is TGCGCCAGCAGCGTTCCGGGACTCCCAGATACGCAGTATTTT. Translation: CASSVPGLPDTQYF.

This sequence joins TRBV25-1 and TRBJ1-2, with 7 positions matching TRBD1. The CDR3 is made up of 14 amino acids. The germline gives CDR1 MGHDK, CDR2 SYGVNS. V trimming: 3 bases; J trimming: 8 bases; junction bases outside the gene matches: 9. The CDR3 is CASSDRWDSAGYTF. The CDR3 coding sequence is TGTGCCAGCAGTGACCGATGGGACAGCGCCGGCTACACCTTC.

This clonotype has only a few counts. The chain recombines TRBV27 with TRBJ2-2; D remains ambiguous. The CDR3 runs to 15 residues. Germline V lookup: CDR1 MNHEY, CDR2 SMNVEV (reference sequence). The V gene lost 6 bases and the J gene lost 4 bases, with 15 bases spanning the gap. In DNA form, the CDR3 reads TGTGCCAGCAGATCAGACCTGCCGGGCACCGGGGAGCTGTTTTTT. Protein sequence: CASRSDLPGTGELFF.